This T cell receptor (beta chain) was recovered during a study of shared clonotypes between healthy human individuals. Study-wide background: For every donor, three CD4 naive, three CD4 memory, two CD8 naive and one CD8 memory plates were used.

Turning to this clone: Its target is not known.

Using immunoSEQ multiplex PCR, the repertoire was profiled, and TCRdb retains in-frame clones only, with some absent. The sample has a few million clones; roughly 92% are singletons. CDR1 and CDR2 from the germline V gene are SGHRS and YFSETQ. Trimming shortened V by 0 bases and J by 1 base, and 19 bases separated the two germline ends. The CDR3 totals 18 residues. Study results and caveats: Shared across a few donors were around 5% of the naive CD4 clonotypes.

Every one of the donors was a Caucasian adult that lived in Nashville, Tennessee. Researchers partitioned CD4+ cells into CD45RA+ naive and CD45RA-negative memory subsets. The V gene is TRBV5-1, the J gene TRBJ2-5; maybe TRBD2 (5 bases). The clonotype was recovered from a man younger than 35 in good health. The sample taken for sequencing was naive CD4+ T cells sorted from blood. The subset was: CD45RA+ positively selected. CDR3 protein: CASSLALGGGELQETQYF. The CDR3 DNA reads TGCGCCAGCAGCTTGGCCCTCGGTGGTGGGGAGCTCCAAGAGACCCAGTACTTC.